This T cell receptor (beta chain) emerged from a study of Ad26.COV2.S vaccination and SARS-CoV-2 variants. Study at large: The donor was enrolled in the Ad26.COV2.S arm of the COV1001 trial. Study outcomes and limitations: Substantial response breadth was reportedly seen for spike-specific CD8+ and CD4+ T cells after vaccination.

Notes on this clone: No antigen is known for it.

Sequencing used immunoSEQ multiplex PCR; TCRdb keeps in-frame clones, though not all of them. This repertoire shows around 300,000 clones, under 90% found once; its top ten account for 5.5%. The treatment here: about 20 received Ad26.COV2.S at low or high dose, single or two shots; roughly five received placebo; per-sample allocation not given. The study sampled participants on day 63 after the first vaccine or placebo injection. As its vector, the vaccine had Ad26, which expressed Wuhan-strain SARS-CoV-2 spike. The source was peripheral blood, collected in a trial of Ad26.COV2.S vaccine versus placebo. This clonotype originated in a person aged 18-65 years who received the Ad26.COV2.S COVID-19 vaccine or a placebo.

The CDR3 sequence: CASSSSGTGEDEQYF. The CDR3, as DNA: TGCGCCAGCAGCTCTTCCGGGACAGGGGAAGACGAGCAGTACTTC. The J gene is TRBJ2-7, the V gene TRBV5-1, with 10 bases matching TRBD1. After removal of 3 bases from V and 5 bases from J, the junction contained 8 bases not matched to a gene. The CDR3 length is 15 residues. In germline, CDR1 is SGHRS, CDR2 YFSETQ.